This TCR beta chain was identified during a study of blood T cell repertoires in COVID-19 (dated by TCRdb to between 2020 and 2021). Some background on the complete study: Collaborator samples came from the United States, Italy and Spain and covered acute and convalescent phases of COVID-19. The prospective study material was composed of cDNA or gDNA derived from T cells, B-cell-depleted T cells, or PBMCs. Deeply sampled blood TCRbeta repertoires from subjects exposed to, actively infected with, or recovered from COVID-19 were included in the dataset. The repertoires were made available in a free public database intended to serve as a resource for research on the immune response to SARS-CoV-2. The samples were drawn from the first 160 participants of the ongoing ImmuneRACE study and from 1,254 subjects provided by 6 global collaborators. Sample metadata almost always included a de-identified subject ID, COVID-19 status, age in years and sex. Where available, HLA class I and class II types were taken from metadata supplied by the sample provider and were not determined by assay-based typing. What the work shows at the level of the full study, not this receptor alone: Clinical and demographic metadata were provided uncurated, with the amount varying by source and participant.

The immunoSEQ Assay, a bias-controlled multiplex PCR, was used to amplify TCRbeta CDR3 regions from genomic DNA. The source study handled its data this way. Nucleated cell counts per sample were estimated from amplification of reference gene primers within the assay. To quantify the absolute abundance of each unique TCRbeta CDR3 rearrangement, sequence reads were collapsed and filtered. For each sample, productive Simpson clonality was calculated as the square root of Simpson's diversity index over productive rearrangements. This is the immuneACCESS table as TCRdb keeps it, with only in-frame sequences that have V and J called. A part of the clones is gone; compared with another copy, unresolved V genes explain less than half, and the rest is unexplained. V, J and clone size were drawn from that table, and D and trimming were deduced from the DNA. This sample lists hundreds of thousands of clones; 85% to 90% were detected once. The ten largest clonotypes hold 1.5% to 2% of the sample.

A note on this clone: There is no known antigen for this receptor. One base away there is no much larger clone; base qualities are not given.

Participants in the prospective study were enrolled through a virtual design, were aged about 18 to 89 years, and lived in roughly 25 United States geographic areas. Cohort assignment in the prospective study relied on participant-reported clinical history from a screening survey and a study questionnaire. For ImmuneRACE Cohort 3, a participant was defined as recovered based on two consecutive negative NP/OP PCR tests, clearance by a healthcare professional, or resolution of symptoms. In the prospective study, whole blood, serum and a nasopharyngeal or oropharyngeal swab were collected from each participant by mobile phlebotomists. Prospective study participants could optionally give additional blood draws and questionnaires over an approximately 2-month period. Prospective study blood samples were shipped either frozen or at room temperature before DNA extraction. The trim is 2 bases for V and 4 bases for J, with a gap of 5 bases between the germline ends. Reading the germline V gene gives CDR1 MNHEY and CDR2 SVGAGI. The CDR3 runs 12 residues from the cysteine to the phenylalanine. The only DNA kept is the CDR3, 36 bases in frame from the first base.

The source is a woman in her forties or fifties who had recovered from COVID-19. Sequencing used PBMCs or T cells enriched from blood (not recorded which). Recombination joined TRBV6-5 with TRBJ1-1; there is no confident call for the D gene. The encoded CDR3 is CASSYPPTEAFF. The nucleotide sequence reads as follows: TGTGCCAGCAGTTACCCTCCCACTGAAGCTTTCTTT.